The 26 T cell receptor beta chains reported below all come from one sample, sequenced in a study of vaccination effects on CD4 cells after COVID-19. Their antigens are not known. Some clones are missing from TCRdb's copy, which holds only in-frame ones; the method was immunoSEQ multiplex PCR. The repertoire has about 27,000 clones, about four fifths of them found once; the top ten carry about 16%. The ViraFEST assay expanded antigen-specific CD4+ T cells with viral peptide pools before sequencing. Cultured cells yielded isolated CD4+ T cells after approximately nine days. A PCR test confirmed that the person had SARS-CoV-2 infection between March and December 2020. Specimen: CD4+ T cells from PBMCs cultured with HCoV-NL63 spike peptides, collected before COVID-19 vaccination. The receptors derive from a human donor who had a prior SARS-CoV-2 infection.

This chain's CDR3 is CASSIRGPQETQYF. In nucleotides, the CDR3 is TGTGCCAGCAGTATACGGGGACCACAAGAGACCCAGTACTTC. This chain joins TRBV2 and TRBJ2-5; D possibly uses TRBD1 or TRBD2 (5 bases each). CDR3 length equals 14 residues. Germline V gene data show CDR1 as SNHLY and CDR2 as FYNNEI. With 5 bases removed from V and 2 bases from J, the gap between germline ends came to 12 bases.

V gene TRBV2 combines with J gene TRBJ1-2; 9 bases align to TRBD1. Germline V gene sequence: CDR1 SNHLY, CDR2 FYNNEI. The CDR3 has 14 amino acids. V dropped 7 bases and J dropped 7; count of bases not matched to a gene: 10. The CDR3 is CASNSGTGPGGYTF. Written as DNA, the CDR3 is TGTGCCAGCAACTCCGGGACAGGGCCCGGTGGCTACACCTTC. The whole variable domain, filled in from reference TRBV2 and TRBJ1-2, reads EPEVTQTPSHQVTQMGQEVILRCVPISNHLYFYWYRQILGQKVEFLVSFYNNEISEKSEIFDDQFSVERPDGSNFTLKIRSTKLEDSAMYFCASNSGTGPGGYTFGSGTRLTVV.

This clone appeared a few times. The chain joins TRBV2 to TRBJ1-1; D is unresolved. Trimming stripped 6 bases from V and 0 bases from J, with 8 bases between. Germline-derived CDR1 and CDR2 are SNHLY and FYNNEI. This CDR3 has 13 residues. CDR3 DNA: TGTGCCAGCAGCCCCGAAATGAACACTGAAGCTTTCTTT. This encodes CASSPEMNTEAFF.

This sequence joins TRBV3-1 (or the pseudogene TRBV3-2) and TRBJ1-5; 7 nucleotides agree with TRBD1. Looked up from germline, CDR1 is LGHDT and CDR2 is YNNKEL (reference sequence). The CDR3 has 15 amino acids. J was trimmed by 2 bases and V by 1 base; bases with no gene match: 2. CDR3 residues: CASSQAGGGNQPQHF. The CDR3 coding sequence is TGTGCCAGCAGCCAAGCAGGGGGTGGCAATCAGCCCCAGCATTTT.

The CDR3 DNA sequence: TGTGCCAGCAGTGACGCCGGGGCATGGGGCAATGAGCAGTTCTTC. Encoded protein: CASSDAGAWGNEQFF. The V call is TRBV2, the J call TRBJ2-1; D may correspond to TRBD1 or TRBD2 (5 bases each). The CDR3 is 15 residues long. The V gene lost 3 bases and the J gene lost 6 bases, with 15 bases spanning the gap. In germline, CDR1 is SNHLY, CDR2 FYNNEI.

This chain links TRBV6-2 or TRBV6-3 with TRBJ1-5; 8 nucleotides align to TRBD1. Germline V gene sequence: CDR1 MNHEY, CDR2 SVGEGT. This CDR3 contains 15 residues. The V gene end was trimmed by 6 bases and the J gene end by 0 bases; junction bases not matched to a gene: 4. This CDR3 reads CASSGQGHSNQPQHF. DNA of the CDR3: TGTGCCAGCAGCGGACAGGGCCATAGCAATCAGCCCCAGCATTTT.

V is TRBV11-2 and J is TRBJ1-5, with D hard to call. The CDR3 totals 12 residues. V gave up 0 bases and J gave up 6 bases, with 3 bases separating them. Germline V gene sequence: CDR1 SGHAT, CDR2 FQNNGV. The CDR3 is CASSLEGQPQHF. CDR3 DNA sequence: TGTGCCAGCAGCTTAGAGGGTCAGCCCCAGCATTTT.

This chain's CDR3 is CASGLGLLYNQPQHF. As DNA, the CDR3 is TGTGCCAGCGGACTGGGACTGCTCTATAATCAGCCCCAGCATTTT. The gene calls are TRBV21-1 and TRBJ1-5. TRBV21-1 is listed as a pseudogene. The CDR3 is 15 amino acids.

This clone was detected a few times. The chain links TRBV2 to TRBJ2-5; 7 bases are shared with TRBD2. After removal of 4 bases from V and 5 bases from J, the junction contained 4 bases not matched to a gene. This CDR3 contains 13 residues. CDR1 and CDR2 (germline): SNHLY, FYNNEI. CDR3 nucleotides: TGTGCCAGCAGTGGTGCGGGAGTTGAGACCCAGTACTTC. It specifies CASSGAGVETQYF.

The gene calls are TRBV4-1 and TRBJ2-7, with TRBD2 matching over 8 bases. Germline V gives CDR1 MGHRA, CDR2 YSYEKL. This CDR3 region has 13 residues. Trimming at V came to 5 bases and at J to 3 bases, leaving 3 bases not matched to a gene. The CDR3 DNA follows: TGCGCCAGCAGCAACCTAGCGGGCTACGAGCAGTACTTC. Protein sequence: CASSNLAGYEQYF.

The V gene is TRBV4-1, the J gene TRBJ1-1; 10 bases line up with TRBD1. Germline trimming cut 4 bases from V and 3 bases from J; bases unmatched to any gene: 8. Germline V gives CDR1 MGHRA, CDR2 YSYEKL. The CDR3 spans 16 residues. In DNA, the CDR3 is TGCGCCAGCAGCCCCAGACAGGGGGCGAGGTACACTGAAGCTTTCTTT. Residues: CASSPRQGARYTEAFF.

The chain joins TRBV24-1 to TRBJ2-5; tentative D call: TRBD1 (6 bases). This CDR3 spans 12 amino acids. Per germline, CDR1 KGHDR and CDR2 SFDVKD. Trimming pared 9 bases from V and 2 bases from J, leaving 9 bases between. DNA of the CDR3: TGTGCCACCGGAGACAGGCAAGAGACCCAGTACTTC. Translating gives CATGDRQETQYF.

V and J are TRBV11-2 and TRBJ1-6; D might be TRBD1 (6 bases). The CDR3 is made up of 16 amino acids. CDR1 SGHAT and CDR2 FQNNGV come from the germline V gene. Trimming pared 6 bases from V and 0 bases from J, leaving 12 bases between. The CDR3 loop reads CASSSRGSSYNSPLHF. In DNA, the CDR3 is TGTGCCAGCAGTTCCAGGGGAAGCTCCTATAATTCACCCCTCCACTTT. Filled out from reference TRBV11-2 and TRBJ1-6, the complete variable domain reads EAGVAQSPRYKIIEKRQSVAFWCNPISGHATLYWYQQILGQGPKLLIQFQNNGVVDDSQLPKDRFSAERLKGVDSTLKIQPAKLEDSAVYLCASSSRGSSYNSPLHFGNGTRLTVT.

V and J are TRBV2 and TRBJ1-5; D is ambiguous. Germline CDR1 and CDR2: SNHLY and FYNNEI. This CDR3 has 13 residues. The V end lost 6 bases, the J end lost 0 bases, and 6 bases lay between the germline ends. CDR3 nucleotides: TGTGCCAGCAGAGTTTATAGCAATCAGCCCCAGCATTTT. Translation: CASRVYSNQPQHF. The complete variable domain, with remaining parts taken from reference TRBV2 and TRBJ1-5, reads EPEVTQTPSHQVTQMGQEVILRCVPISNHLYFYWYRQILGQKVEFLVSFYNNEISEKSEIFDDQFSVERPDGSNFTLKIRSTKLEDSAMYFCASRVYSNQPQHFGDGTRLSIL.

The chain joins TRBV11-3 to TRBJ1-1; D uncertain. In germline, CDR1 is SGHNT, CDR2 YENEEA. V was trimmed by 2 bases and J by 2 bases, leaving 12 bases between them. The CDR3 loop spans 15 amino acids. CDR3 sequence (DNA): TGTGCCAGCAGCTTACAGGTCAGCGCCAACACTGAAGCTTTCTTT. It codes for CASSLQVSANTEAFF.

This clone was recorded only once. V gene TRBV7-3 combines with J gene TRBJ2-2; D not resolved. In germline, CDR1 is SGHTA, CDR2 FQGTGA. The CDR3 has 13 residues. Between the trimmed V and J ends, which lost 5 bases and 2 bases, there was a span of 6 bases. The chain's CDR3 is CASSPYNTGELFF. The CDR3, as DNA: TGTGCCAGCAGCCCCTATAACACCGGGGAGCTGTTTTTT.

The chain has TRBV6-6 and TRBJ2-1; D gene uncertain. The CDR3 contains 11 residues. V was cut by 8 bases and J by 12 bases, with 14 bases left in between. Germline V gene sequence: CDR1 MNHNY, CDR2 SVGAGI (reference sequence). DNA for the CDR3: TGTGCCAGCCTATCCTCTGTGGTGCAGTTCTTC. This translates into CASLSSVVQFF.

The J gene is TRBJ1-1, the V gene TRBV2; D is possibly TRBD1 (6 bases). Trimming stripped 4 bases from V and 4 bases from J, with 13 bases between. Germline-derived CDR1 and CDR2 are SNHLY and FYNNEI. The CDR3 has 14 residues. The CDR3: CASSGGRGATEAFF. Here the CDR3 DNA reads TGTGCCAGCAGTGGTGGCAGGGGTGCCACTGAAGCTTTCTTT.

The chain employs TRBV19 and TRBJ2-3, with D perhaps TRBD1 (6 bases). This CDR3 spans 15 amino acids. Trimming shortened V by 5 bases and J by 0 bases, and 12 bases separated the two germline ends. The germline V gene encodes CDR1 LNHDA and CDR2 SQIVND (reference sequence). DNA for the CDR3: TGTGCCAGTAGTCGACAGGACGCTAGCACAGATACGCAGTATTTT. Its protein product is CASSRQDASTDTQYF.

The CDR3 region has the DNA TGTGCCAGCAGCTTAGTTACGAATCCGGGACAGGGGTATCATTCACCCCTCCACTTT. This gives the protein CASSLVTNPGQGYHSPLHF. The genes are TRBV7-9 and TRBJ1-6, with 10 bases lining up with TRBD1. V shed 1 base, J shed 8 bases, and the junction held 14 bases outside the gene matches. The CDR3 covers 19 residues. Germline assignment: CDR1 SEHNR and CDR2 FQNEAQ (reference sequence). The full variable domain, its missing parts supplied by reference TRBV7-9 and TRBJ1-6, is DTGVSQNPRHKITKRGQNVTFRCDPISEHNRLYWYRQTLGQGPEFLTYFQNEAQLEKSRLLSDRFSAERPKGSFSTLEIQRTEQGDSAMYLCASSLVTNPGQGYHSPLHFGNGTRLTVT.

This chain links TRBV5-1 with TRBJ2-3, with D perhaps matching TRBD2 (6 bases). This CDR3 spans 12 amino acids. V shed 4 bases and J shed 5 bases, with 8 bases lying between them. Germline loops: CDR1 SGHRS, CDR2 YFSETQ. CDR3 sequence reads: CASSQGGDTQYF. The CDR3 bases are TGCGCCAGCAGCCAGGGAGGAGATACGCAGTATTTT. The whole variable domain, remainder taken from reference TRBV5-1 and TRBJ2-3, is KAGVTQTPRYLIKTRGQQVTLSCSPISGHRSVSWYQQTPGQGLQFLFEYFSETQRNKGNFPGRFSGRQFSNSRSEMNVSTLELGDSALYLCASSQGGDTQYFGPGTRLTVL.

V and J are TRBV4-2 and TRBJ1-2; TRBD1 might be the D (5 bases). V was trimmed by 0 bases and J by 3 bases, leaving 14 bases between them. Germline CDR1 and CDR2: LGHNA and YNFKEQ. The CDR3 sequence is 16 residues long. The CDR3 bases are TGTGCCAGCAGCCAAGATGGGGCAGGGCCCCACTATGGCTACACCTTC. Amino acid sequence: CASSQDGAGPHYGYTF.

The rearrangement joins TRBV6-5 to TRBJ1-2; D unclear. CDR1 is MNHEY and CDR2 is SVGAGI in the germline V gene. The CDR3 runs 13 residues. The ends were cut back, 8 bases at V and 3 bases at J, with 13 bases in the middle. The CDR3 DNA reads TGTGCCAGCCGGGCCGCCGAGGACTATGGCTACACCTTC. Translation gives CASRAAEDYGYTF.

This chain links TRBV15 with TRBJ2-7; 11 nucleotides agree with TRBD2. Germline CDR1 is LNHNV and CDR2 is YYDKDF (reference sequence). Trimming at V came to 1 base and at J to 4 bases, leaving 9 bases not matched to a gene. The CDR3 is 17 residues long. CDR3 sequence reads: CATSRAPGTSGVYEQYF. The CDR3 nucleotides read TGTGCCACCAGCAGAGCCCCCGGGACTAGCGGAGTTTACGAGCAGTACTTC.

CDR3 sequence (DNA): TGTGCCAGCAGCGCCTGGACTAGCTCTAACGAGCAGTACTTC. Encoded protein: CASSAWTSSNEQYF. The chain uses TRBV7-9 and TRBJ2-7; 8 bases align to TRBD2. Germline CDR1 SEHNR, CDR2 FQNEAQ (reference sequence). The J segment lost 5 bases and the V segment lost 5 bases, leaving 8 bases of the junction unmatched. The CDR3 is made up of 14 amino acids.

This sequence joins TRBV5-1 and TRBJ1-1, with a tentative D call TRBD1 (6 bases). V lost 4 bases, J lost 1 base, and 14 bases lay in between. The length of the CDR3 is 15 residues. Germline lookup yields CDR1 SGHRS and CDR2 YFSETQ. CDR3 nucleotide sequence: TGCGCCAGCAGCGAGGCACCGGGACAGAACACTGAAGCTTTCTTT. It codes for CASSEAPGQNTEAFF.